One and the same sample provided the 9 T cell receptor beta chains below, sequenced in a study of metastatic and nonmetastatic thyroid tumors. Until they underwent thyroid surgery, no patient had received any treatment. TCRdb reanalyzed the PCR reads with MiXCR. The repertoire holds approximately 90,000 clones, with less than 10% as singletons. Input material: blood. The receptors derive from a female donor with papillary thyroid cancer or a benign thyroid nodule (not recorded which). Some clones in this sample may be carry-over from other donors' samples.

This clone occurred many times. The genes are TRBV28 and TRBJ1-2; D may be TRBD1 (6 bases). Looked up from germline, CDR1 is MDHEN and CDR2 is SYDVKM. This CDR3 has 11 amino acids. V was shortened by 8 bases and J by 4 bases, with 8 bases between the two germline ends. CDR3 sequence: CASGGFYGYTF. The CDR3 DNA is TGTGCCAGCGGGGGCTTCTATGGCTACACCTTC.

The chain recombines TRBV6-1 with TRBJ1-2; 9 bases map to TRBD1. CDR1 is MNHNS and CDR2 is SASEGT in the germline V gene. The CDR3 spans 15 residues. The CDR3, as DNA: TGTGGGAGCAGTGAGGCGGGACAGGGCGTATGGGGCTACACCTTC. It yields the protein CGSSEAGQGVWGYTF.

This clone was observed many times. The chain couples TRBV30 to TRBJ2-7; 7 nucleotides line up with TRBD1. J lost 0 bases, V lost 0 bases, and 5 bases had no gene match. Germline CDR1 GTSNPN, CDR2 SVGIG (reference sequence). The CDR3 length is 15 residues. The CDR3 region is CAWSVSGQTSYEQYF. CDR3 DNA sequence: TGTGCCTGGAGTGTATCGGGACAGACCTCCTACGAGCAGTACTTC.

Ten or more counts support this clone. The rearrangement joins TRBV19 to TRBJ2-7; 8 nucleotides line up with TRBD2. With V trimmed by 6 bases and J by 1 base, 11 bases remained unmatched. The CDR3 extends over 16 amino acids. Germline CDR1 LNHDA, CDR2 SQIVND (reference sequence). The CDR3 nucleotides read TGTGCCAGTAGCTCCAGGGCTAGCGGGCCGTCCTACGAGCAGTACTTC. Its protein is CASSSRASGPSYEQYF.

In regard to this clone: This may be a read error, as it is one base from a much larger clone. Other nucleotide sequences from this sample produce the same CDR3. This chain links TRBV5-4 with TRBJ2-3, with 8 bases aligning to TRBD2. The CDR3 length is 15 residues. Germline values: CDR1 SGHNT, CDR2 YYREEE (reference sequence). V shed 5 bases, J shed 5 bases, and the junction held 10 bases outside the gene matches. The CDR3: CASSHASGGRDTQYF. The CDR3 DNA reads as TGTGCCAGCAGTCACGCGAGCGGGGGACGAGATACGCAGTATTTT.

This clone has at least ten counts. This rearrangement joins TRBV20-1 to TRBJ2-3; D ambiguous. This CDR3 has 14 amino acids. Germline V gene data show CDR1 as DFQATT and CDR2 as SNEGSKA (reference sequence). Between the trimmed V and J ends, which lost 0 bases and 2 bases, there was a span of 9 bases. CDR3 in DNA: TGCAGTGCTAGAGATTTACGTTTCACAGATACGCAGTATTTT. It translates to CSARDLRFTDTQYF.

This clone was detected only a few times. At one end, the junction sequence differs from germline, possibly due to a read error. This rearrangement joins TRBV5-4 to TRBJ2-7; D remains ambiguous. The CDR3 consists of 12 residues. CDR1 and CDR2 from the germline V gene are SGHNT and YYREEE (reference sequence). In DNA, the CDR3 is TGTGCCAGCAGCACCGCCGCGTACGGGCAGTACTTC. Translated, it gives CASSTAAYGQYF.

This clone was detected many times. This chain connects TRBV2 to TRBJ2-1, with TRBD2 as a possible D gene (5 bases). The CDR3 spans 14 residues. In germline, CDR1 is SNHLY, CDR2 FYNNEI. V was shortened by 10 bases and J by 2 bases, with 15 bases between the two germline ends. DNA for the CDR3: TGTGCCATCAGCGGACGGAAAGCCTACAATGAGCAGTTCTTC. It translates to CAISGRKAYNEQFF.

A note on this clone: The final CDR3 position lacks the conserved phenylalanine or tryptophan, pointing to a likely read error. It is unclear where the CDR3 begins or ends on the DNA, so no DNA is shown, and the CDR3 is as TCRdb lists it. The CDR3 region is CASSPRTGHYL. The rearrangement joins TRBV7-3 to TRBJ2-3; TRBD1 is taken as the D call from the table, unchecked against the DNA. The CDR3 is 11 amino acids in total, end residues counted. CDR1 SGHTA and CDR2 FQGTGA come from the germline V gene.